These T cell receptor beta chains were read from a single sample in a study of vaccination and CD4 T cells after COVID-19. TCRdb itself ran the PCR reads through MiXCR, one entry per CDR3 protein. Of around 15,000 distinct CDR3 sequences listed, just under 55% are singletons. Their antigens remain unidentified. The sample consisted of CD4+ T cells from blood, cultured in vitro, taken about 7 months after SARS-CoV-2 vaccination. The receptors come from a human donor who had recovered from COVID-19. Both conserved end residues are part of each CDR3. Fields, in order: CDR3 length, D gene, V gene, clone size, J gene, CDR3 protein, CDR3 DNA. A D gene is named only where the DNA matches it firmly. A row's size may be missing; if present it is once, few, many or a size class.

15	-	TRBV20-1	-	TRBJ1-6	CSAPDASSYNSPLHF	TGCAGTGCCCCGGACGCGAGCTCCTATAATTCACCCCTCCACTTT
13	-	TRBV20-1	-	TRBJ1-2	CSADRGTNYGYTF	TGCAGTGCTGATAGGGGGACTAACTATGGCTACACCTTC
15	TRBD2	TRBV20-1	-	TRBJ2-3	CSAETSGGAGDTQYF	TGCAGTGCTGAGACTAGCGGGGGGGCGGGAGATACGCAGTATTTT
14	-	TRBV7-9	medium-sized	TRBJ2-7	CASSPWGLSYEQYF	TGTGCCAGCAGCCCCTGGGGGCTTTCCTACGAGCAGTACTTC
14	TRBD2	TRBV20-1	once	TRBJ2-5	CSAWTSGIGETQYF	TGCAGTGCTTGGACTAGCGGGATCGGGGAGACCCAGTACTTC
15	TRBD2	TRBV5-4	-	TRBJ2-3	CASSPRGGATDTQYF	TGTGCCAGCAGCCCGCGGGGGGGAGCTACAGATACGCAGTATTTT
15	-	TRBV7-3	-	TRBJ1-6	CASSLDPAGNSPLHF	TGTGCCAGCAGCTTAGATCCGGCGGGTAATTCACCCCTCCACTTT
15	TRBD2	TRBV5-6	-	TRBJ2-5	CASSELAGGPETQYF	TGTGCCAGCAGCGAACTAGCGGGGGGGCCAGAGACCCAGTACTTC
17	-	TRBV24-1	once	TRBJ2-3	CATQSVPLARGTDTQYF	TGTGCCACCCAGTCGGTTCCCCTCGCTAGGGGCACAGATACGCAGTATTTT
13	TRBD1	TRBV20-1	-	TRBJ1-1	CSAKTGGRTEAFF	TGCAGTGCAAAGACAGGGGGCAGGACTGAAGCTTTCTTT
14	-	TRBV20-1	-	TRBJ1-2	CSARDPEGTYGYTF	TGCAGTGCTAGAGATCCCGAGGGGACCTATGGCTACACCTTC
12	-	TRBV7-9	-	TRBJ2-3	CASSPSTDTQYF	TGTGCCAGCAGCCCCAGCACAGATACGCAGTATTTT
16	-	TRBV20-1	-	TRBJ1-6	CSARPWPSSYNSPLHF	TGCAGTGCTAGGCCCTGGCCGAGCTCCTATAATTCACCCCTCCACTTT
13	TRBD1	TRBV19	-	TRBJ2-7	CASRPTGNYEQYF	TGTGCCAGTAGACCGACAGGGAACTACGAGCAGTACTTC
16	-	TRBV5-4	-	TRBJ2-5	CASSLAAGIHEETQYF	TGTGCCAGCAGCTTGGCGGCTGGAATACATGAAGAGACCCAGTACTTC
13	-	TRBV5-6	-	TRBJ2-5	CASSWAPQETQYF	TGTGCCAGCAGCTGGGCTCCCCAAGAGACCCAGTACTTC
15	-	TRBV7-3	-	TRBJ2-5	CASSLTRGARETQYF	TGTGCCAGCAGCTTAACGCGGGGAGCGAGAGAGACCCAGTACTTC
15	-	TRBV6-1	-	TRBJ1-2	CASSHELGANYGYTF	TGTGCCAGCAGTCATGAACTAGGGGCTAACTATGGCTACACCTTC
16	-	TRBV10-3	-	TRBJ2-7	CAISRQVGGISYEQYF	TGTGCCATCAGTCGTCAAGTGGGAGGAATCTCCTACGAGCAGTACTTC
13	-	TRBV20-1	few	TRBJ1-5	CSASPGGRQPQHF	TGCAGTGCTAGTCCGGGGGGGCGGCAGCCCCAGCATTTT
17	-	TRBV21-1	-	TRBJ2-7	CASSNGTTVKTAYEQYF	TGTGCCAGCAGCAATGGGACCACCGTGAAGACAGCCTACGAGCAGTACTTC
15	-	TRBV20-1	-	TRBJ2-5	CSAIAGSLGQETQYF	TGCAGTGCTATTGCAGGGAGTTTGGGCCAAGAGACCCAGTACTTC
12	-	TRBV11-2	-	TRBJ2-5	CASSLTLETQYF	TGTGCCAGCAGCTTAACGCTGGAGACCCAGTACTTC
15	-	TRBV7-2	-	TRBJ1-2	CASSRVRDTLYGYTF	TGTGCCAGCAGCCGAGTTAGGGACACCCTCTATGGCTACACCTTC
14	-	TRBV7-3	-	TRBJ2-5	CASSLTAASATQYF	TGTGCCAGCAGCTTGACAGCGGCCTCGGCGACCCAGTACTTC
13	-	TRBV18	-	TRBJ1-2	CASSPGENYGYTF	TGTGCCAGCTCACCAGGAGAAAACTATGGCTACACCTTC